The 5 T cell receptor beta chains given below trace back to one sample, sequenced in a study of cytomegalovirus exposure and HLA in healthy donors. With 60 Vbeta and 13 Jbeta primers, the PCR was carried out. Data came from immunoSEQ multiplex PCR; TCRdb stores just in-frame clones and leaves some out. Altogether roughly 110,000 clones are present, 74% being singletons, with the ten largest covering around 5%. The source material was PBMCs. All receptors come from a man under 40 in good health and CMV-seropositive.

The chain is built from TRBV5-1 and TRBJ2-3; 8 nucleotides match TRBD2. Germline CDR1 is SGHRS and CDR2 is YFSETQ. J lost 6 bases, V lost 2 bases, and 8 bases had no gene match. The CDR3 sequence is 15 residues long. This CDR3 is CASSFSGGGFDTQYF. DNA of the CDR3: TGCGCCAGCAGCTTTTCCGGGGGGGGATTTGATACGCAGTATTTT.

The rearrangement links TRBV6-1 to TRBJ1-1; 8 positions agree with TRBD1. The CDR3 extends over 14 amino acids. The V gene's germline CDR1 is MNHNS and CDR2 SASEGT. V dropped 4 bases and J dropped 11; count of bases not matched to a gene: 12. The CDR3 bases are TGTGCCAGCAGTGGGAGGGACAGGCCTAGGGGGGCTTTCTTT. Protein product: CASSGRDRPRGAFF.

This chain uses TRBV2 with TRBJ1-2; D gene unclear. CDR1 and CDR2 from the germline V gene are SNHLY and FYNNEI. Trimming took 7 bases from V and 6 from J, leaving 15 bases between them. CDR3 size: 13 residues. The CDR3 protein is CASNLYRNNGYTF. The CDR3 DNA reads TGTGCCAGCAATCTCTACAGAAACAATGGCTACACCTTC.

This sequence joins TRBV28 and TRBJ1-2; the D gene is possibly TRBD1 (6 bases). The CDR3 has 14 residues. Trimming pared 6 bases from V and 4 bases from J, leaving 15 bases between. Germline V lookup: CDR1 MDHEN, CDR2 SYDVKM. The CDR3 region has the DNA TGTGCCAGCAGGCCCTACAGGGAGCTCTATGGCTACACCTTC. Amino acids: CASRPYRELYGYTF.

This clone showed up just once. The chain employs TRBV18 and TRBJ1-1, with 8 bases that match TRBD1. Trimming at V came to 8 bases and at J to 0 bases, leaving 8 bases not matched to a gene. Germline loops: CDR1 KGHSH, CDR2 LQKENI. This CDR3 comprises 15 residues. CDR3 DNA sequence: TGTGCCAGCAAGTCCGGGACAGGCGTGAACACTGAAGCTTTCTTT. Translation: CASKSGTGVNTEAFF.